Each of the 9 T cell receptor beta chains below was sequenced from the same sample in a study of blood T cell repertoires in COVID-19. Profiled with immunoSEQ multiplex PCR; TCRdb holds only in-frame clones, not every one. In the table there are approximately 180,000 clones, over 65% of which are singletons. The sequencing input was peripheral blood. These receptors were obtained from a person between 65 and 79 years old with COVID-19, enrolled during active disease.

V usage is TRBV19 and J usage is TRBJ1-5; D is undetermined. The CDR3 runs 15 residues. The germline V gene has CDR1 LNHDA and CDR2 SQIVND (reference sequence). V was clipped by 1 base and J by 6 bases, with 13 bases between them. DNA of the CDR3: TGTGCCAGTAGTATAGTGGTCGGCGCGGGTCAGCCCCAGCATTTT. Translated: CASSIVVGAGQPQHF.

V usage is TRBV3-1 (or the pseudogene TRBV3-2) and J usage is TRBJ2-1, with TRBD2 identical over 7 bases. This CDR3 spans 15 amino acids. In germline, CDR1 is LGHDT, CDR2 YNNKEL (reference sequence). V lost 6 bases to trimming and J lost 7 bases; unmatched junction nucleotides: 12. This CDR3 reads CASSSISLAMNEQFF. In DNA, the CDR3 is TGTGCCAGCAGTTCGATATCACTAGCGATGAATGAGCAGTTCTTC.

J is TRBJ1-4 and V is TRBV7-9; D possibly corresponds to TRBD1 (6 bases). The germline V gene encodes CDR1 SEHNR and CDR2 FQNEAQ (reference sequence). This CDR3 is built from 14 residues. V dropped 5 bases and J dropped 8 bases, with 15 bases sitting between them. The CDR3 loop is CASSPTGYHEKLFF. DNA for the CDR3: TGTGCCAGCAGCCCGACAGGTTATCACGAAAAACTGTTTTTT.

The chain joins TRBV9 to TRBJ2-3; 7 nucleotides match TRBD2. The ends lost 1 base at V and 0 bases at J; junction bases unmatched: 5. The germline V gene encodes CDR1 SGDLS and CDR2 YYNGEE. The CDR3 totals 16 residues. CDR3 bases: TGTGCCAGCAGCGTAATGGCGGGGGAAAGCACAGATACGCAGTATTTT. Translation gives CASSVMAGESTDTQYF.

The count of this clone is one. V and J are TRBV5-1 and TRBJ2-1, with 7 bases aligning to TRBD1. Trimming at V came to 4 bases and at J to 2 bases, leaving 9 bases not matched to a gene. CDR1 and CDR2 from the germline V gene are SGHRS and YFSETQ. The CDR3 runs 16 residues. The CDR3 sequence: CASSETRQGPYNEQFF. For the CDR3, the DNA is TGCGCCAGCAGCGAGACCCGACAGGGCCCCTACAATGAGCAGTTCTTC. Filled out from reference TRBV5-1 and TRBJ2-1, the complete variable domain reads KAGVTQTPRYLIKTRGQQVTLSCSPISGHRSVSWYQQTPGQGLQFLFEYFSETQRNKGNFPGRFSGRQFSNSRSEMNVSTLELGDSALYLCASSETRQGPYNEQFFGPGTRLTVL.

V gene TRBV2 combines with J gene TRBJ2-1; weak D call: TRBD1 (6 bases). Germline loops: CDR1 SNHLY, CDR2 FYNNEI. With 7 bases removed from V and 3 bases from J, the gap between germline ends came to 13 bases. The CDR3 length is 14 residues. In DNA form, the CDR3 reads TGTGCCAGCATGAACAGGGTCCTCTACAATGAGCAGTTCTTC. Translated, it gives CASMNRVLYNEQFF.

This chain connects TRBV28 to TRBJ1-4, with 8 bases aligning to TRBD1. The J segment lost 14 bases and the V segment lost 2 bases, leaving 7 bases of the junction unmatched. Germline CDR1 MDHEN, CDR2 SYDVKM. This CDR3 is 13 amino acids long. CDR3 sequence reads: CASSLGTGRYLFF. CDR3 nucleotides: TGTGCCAGCAGTTTAGGGACAGGACGTTATCTGTTTTTT.

The chain is built from TRBV5-4 and TRBJ2-2; D is possibly TRBD1 (6 bases). Looked up from germline, CDR1 is SGHNT and CDR2 is YYREEE (reference sequence). With 2 bases removed from V and 6 bases from J, the gap between germline ends came to 11 bases. This CDR3 spans 14 amino acids. The CDR3, as DNA: TGTGCCAGCAGCTTACAGGGTGGGCCCGGGGAGCTGTTTTTT. Translated, it gives CASSLQGGPGELFF.

The rearrangement uses TRBV4-1 and TRBJ2-6; no clear D gene. V lost 0 bases, J lost 3 bases, and 15 bases lay in between. Germline V gene data show CDR1 as MGHRA and CDR2 as YSYEKL. This CDR3 comprises 18 residues. The CDR3 is CASSQEETALVGANVLTF. Written as DNA, the CDR3 is TGCGCCAGCAGCCAAGAAGAAACAGCTTTAGTTGGGGCCAACGTCCTGACTTTC.